Presented here are 5 T cell receptor beta chains from one specimen sequenced in a study of blood T cell repertoires in COVID-19. The method was immunoSEQ multiplex PCR; TCRdb's version includes in-frame clones alone and lacks a portion of them. The sample includes 210,000 or so clones, about nine tenths of them seen just once. Sequenced sample: peripheral blood. Every receptor here comes from a woman aged 55-69 years with acute or convalescent COVID-19.

The CDR3 loop reads CASTHGRGGNTIYF. The CDR3 DNA reads as TGTGCCAGCACCCATGGGCGGGGAGGAAACACCATATATTTT. The gene calls are TRBV7-2 and TRBJ1-3; D gene ambiguous. The CDR3 runs to 14 residues. Germline loops: CDR1 SGHTA, CDR2 FQGNSA. With 7 bases removed from V and 4 bases from J, the gap between germline ends came to 14 bases.

The genes are TRBV4-1 and TRBJ2-7, with 7 bases matching TRBD2. V lost 4 bases and J lost 5; bases outside the gene matches: 11. Germline CDR1 MGHRA, CDR2 YSYEKL. This CDR3 has 15 residues. CDR3 protein: CASSPGGVAVHEQYF. CDR3 bases: TGCGCCAGCAGCCCGGGGGGAGTAGCGGTCCACGAGCAGTACTTC.

The chain employs TRBV14 and TRBJ1-3, with TRBD1 matching over 8 bases. J was trimmed by 4 bases and V by 6 bases; bases with no gene match: 5. Germline V lookup: CDR1 SGHDN, CDR2 FVKESK. CDR3 length: 14 residues. The CDR3 here is CASRRTGYGNTIYF. The CDR3 region has the DNA TGTGCCAGCAGACGGACAGGGTACGGAAACACCATATATTTT. Full variable domain (missing parts from reference TRBV14 and TRBJ1-3): EAGVTQFPSHSVIEKGQTVTLRCDPISGHDNLYWYRRVMGKEIKFLLHFVKESKQDESGMPNNRFLAERTGGTYSTLKVQPAELEDSGVYFCASRRTGYGNTIYFGEGSWLTVV.

This chain connects TRBV11-2 to TRBJ1-1; 7 nucleotides line up with TRBD1. The CDR3 runs to 15 residues. V dropped 3 bases and J dropped 1; count of bases not matched to a gene: 5. CDR1 is SGHAT and CDR2 is FQNNGV in the germline V gene. As DNA, the CDR3 is TGTGCCAGCAGCTTGGGGGGACAGACGAACACTGAAGCTTTCTTT. This gives the protein CASSLGGQTNTEAFF. The complete variable domain, with remaining parts taken from reference TRBV11-2 and TRBJ1-1, reads EAGVAQSPRYKIIEKRQSVAFWCNPISGHATLYWYQQILGQGPKLLIQFQNNGVVDDSQLPKDRFSAERLKGVDSTLKIQPAKLEDSAVYLCASSLGGQTNTEAFFGQGTRLTVV.

The rearrangement joins TRBV7-9 to TRBJ2-3, with a weak D call TRBD1 (6 bases). V was pared by 1 base and J by 2 bases, with 13 bases between. Germline CDR1 SEHNR, CDR2 FQNEAQ (reference sequence). The CDR3 is 16 amino acids. This chain's CDR3 is CASSLVRTVATDTQYF. The CDR3 DNA is TGTGCCAGCAGCTTAGTTCGGACAGTCGCCACAGATACGCAGTATTTT.